A selection of T cell receptor beta chains follows, all from one sample in a study of post-analysis software for immune sequencing data. MiXCR, applied by TCRdb to the PCR reads, yields one record per CDR3 protein. The sample includes 700,000 to 800,000 distinct CDR3 sequences, 25% to 30% of them seen just once. The material sequenced was blood. These receptors all come from a girl aged 5-17 years with multiple sclerosis. Each CDR3 is given with its conserved first and last residue. The D gene is left open where the match is weak. Not every row has a clone size; where given, it reads once, few, many or a size class.

size,J,D,V,CDR3,DNA
-,TRBJ2-5,TRBD2,TRBV5-1,CASSLGAGGIETQYF,TGCGCCAGCAGCTTAGGAGCGGGGGGCATAGAGACCCAGTACTTC
-,TRBJ1-5,TRBD1,TRBV6-5,CASSYLGTGGYQPQHF,TGTGCCAGCAGTTACCTGGGGACAGGGGGCTATCAGCCCCAGCATTTT
-,TRBJ2-7,-,TRBV11-2,CASSFRSLGVSYEQYF,TGTGCCAGCAGCTTTCGTTCTTTAGGGGTTTCCTACGAGCAGTACTTC
-,TRBJ2-6,-,TRBV9,CASSGPGSGANVLTF,TGTGCCAGCAGCGGACCAGGGTCCGGGGCCAACGTCCTGACTTTC
-,TRBJ1-1,-,TRBV5-1,CASSLYLGNTEAFF,TGCGCCAGCAGCTTGTATTTGGGGAACACTGAAGCTTTCTTT
-,TRBJ1-1,TRBD1,TRBV20-1,CSARRQGFSMNTEAFF,TGCAGTGCTAGGAGACAGGGATTTTCGATGAACACTGAAGCTTTCTTT
many,TRBJ2-5,TRBD2,TRBV6-1,CASSGWVPGRVSQETQYF,TGTGCCAGCAGTGGATGGGTCCCGGGGAGGGTATCCCAAGAGACCCAGTACTTC
-,TRBJ2-2,-,TRBV29-1,CSVSSGLATGELFF,TGCAGCGTTAGTAGCGGTCTGGCCACCGGGGAGCTGTTTTTT
-,TRBJ2-1,-,TRBV5-1,CASSLVPSDEQFF,TGCGCCAGCAGCTTGGTTCCCAGTGATGAGCAGTTCTTC
-,TRBJ2-5,TRBD1,TRBV5-1,CASSGWDSWAETQYF,TGCGCCAGCAGCGGGTGGGACAGTTGGGCAGAGACCCAGTACTTC
-,TRBJ2-7,TRBD2,TRBV20-1,CSARPPGLANYEQYF,TGCAGTGCTAGACCCCCCGGACTAGCGAACTACGAGCAGTACTTC
-,TRBJ2-1,-,TRBV5-5,CASSLQGPDSYNEQFF,TGTGCCAGCAGCTTGCAGGGACCCGACTCCTACAATGAGCAGTTCTTC
-,TRBJ1-1,-,TRBV4-1,CASSQSTEAFF,TGCGCCAGCAGCCAAAGCACTGAAGCTTTCTTT
few,TRBJ2-6,TRBD1,TRBV9,CASSVGFGTGSSTGANVLTF,TGTGCCAGCAGCGTTGGCTTTGGGACAGGGTCTTCTACTGGGGCCAACGTCCTGACTTTC
many,TRBJ2-3,-,TRBV5-1,CASSLGGRSTDTQYF,TGCGCCAGCAGCTTGGGGGGGCGCAGCACAGATACGCAGTATTTT
many,TRBJ2-3,TRBD2,TRBV10-3,CAISRSGADTDTQYF,TGTGCCATCAGCCGTAGCGGGGCCGACACAGATACGCAGTATTTT
few,TRBJ2-7,TRBD1,TRBV6-1,CARVGGQEYYAQYF,TGTGCCAGGGTCGGGGGACAGGAATACTACGCGCAGTACTTC
few,TRBJ2-7,-,TRBV28,CASSHTRQLYEQYF,TGTGCCAGCAGCCATACGAGACAGTTATACGAGCAGTACTTC
once,TRBJ1-5,-,TRBV7-6,CASSLAGARPQHF,TGTGCCAGCAGCTTAGCGGGCGCGCGGCCCCAGCATTTT
-,TRBJ2-7,TRBD1,TRBV20-1,CSARDNRGPYEQYF,TGCAGTGCTAGAGATAACAGGGGGCCGTACGAGCAGTACTTC
few,TRBJ1-2,-,TRBV6-5,CASRENYGYTF,TGTGCCAGCAGGGAAAATTATGGCTACACCTTC
few,TRBJ2-3,-,TRBV6-1,CASMTGTGGRAMTDTQYF,TGTGCCAGCATGACCGGGACAGGAGGGAGGGCAATGACAGATACGCAGTATTTT
-,TRBJ2-3,TRBD2,TRBV2,CASIGRGGRTDTQYF,TGTGCCAGCATTGGGCGGGGGGGCCGCACAGATACGCAGTATTTT
-,TRBJ1-2,TRBD1,TRBV20-1,CSASLDRDNYGYTF,TGCAGTGCTAGTCTGGACAGGGATAACTATGGCTACACCTTC
few,TRBJ2-3,-,TRBV7-2,CASSAFGGDTQYF,TGTGCCAGCAGCGCCTTCGGCGGAGATACGCAGTATTTT
-,TRBJ2-7,TRBD2,TRBV20-1,CSARFAGGYEQYF,TGCAGTGCTAGATTTGCGGGAGGCTACGAGCAGTACTTC
-,TRBJ1-1,-,TRBV28,CASSPLMGALNIEAFF,TGTGCCAGCAGTCCTCTTATGGGGGCGCTGAACATTGAAGCTTTCTTT
-,TRBJ1-1,-,TRBV18,CASSAFRAKAEAFF,TGTGCCAGCTCCGCGTTCAGGGCCAAGGCTGAAGCTTTCTTT
-,TRBJ1-1,TRBD1,TRBV2,CASPRGTGEAFF,TGTGCCAGCCCAAGAGGGACAGGCGAAGCTTTCTTT
-,TRBJ2-3,TRBD2,TRBV6-5,CASSYTILADTQYF,TGTGCCAGCAGTTACACAATACTAGCGGATACGCAGTATTTT
few,TRBJ2-1,-,TRBV29-1,CSTQSTTDQFF,TGCAGCACCCAGAGTACGACGGATCAGTTCTTC
-,TRBJ2-3,-,TRBV6-2/TRBV6-3,CASSYLADTQYF,TGTGCCAGCAGTTACTTGGCAGATACGCAGTATTTT
-,TRBJ2-7,-,TRBV6-5,CASSPRAAGHNEQYF,TGTGCCAGCAGTCCCCGGGCAGCGGGACACAATGAGCAGTACTTC
-,TRBJ1-5,-,TRBV7-2,CASSFCRENQPQHF,TGTGCCAGCAGCTTCTGCCGGGAAAATCAGCCCCAGCATTTT
-,TRBJ2-3,TRBD2,TRBV7-2,CASSLTTSKGDTQYF,TGTGCCAGCAGCCTTACGACTAGCAAGGGAGATACGCAGTATTTT
few,TRBJ1-2,-,TRBV20-1,CSARVAGARHYGYTF,TGCAGTGCTAGAGTGGCGGGGGCGCGACACTATGGCTACACCTTC
-,TRBJ1-5,TRBD1,TRBV20-1,CSARDRFRDRGQPQHF,TGCAGTGCTAGAGATCGGTTCCGGGACAGAGGTCAGCCCCAGCATTTT
few,TRBJ2-7,-,TRBV6-1,CASSEAGLPYEQYF,TGTGCCAGCAGTGAAGCCGGGCTCCCCTACGAGCAGTACTTC
few,TRBJ2-3,TRBD2,TRBV27,CASSSGTSGRTDTQYF,TGTGCCAGCAGCTCCGGGACTAGCGGTCGCACAGATACGCAGTATTTT
-,TRBJ2-5,-,TRBV7-2,CASSLEFIRGREQYF,TGTGCCAGCAGCTTAGAGTTCATAAGGGGCCGTGAGCAGTACTTC
few,TRBJ2-1,-,TRBV20-1,CSARLITGESSYNEQFF,TGCAGTGCTAGACTAATAACGGGGGAGAGCTCCTACAATGAGCAGTTCTTC
-,TRBJ1-2,-,TRBV24-1,CATSGGPWTGYTF,TGTGCCACCAGTGGGGGCCCCTGGACCGGCTACACCTTC
few,TRBJ2-1,TRBD2,TRBV7-2,CASSLSPGLAGEQFF,TGTGCCAGCAGCTTATCCCCAGGGCTAGCGGGGGAGCAGTTCTTC
-,TRBJ2-1,TRBD1,TRBV6-6,CASSYFFGQGEDNEQFF,TGTGCCAGCAGTTATTTTTTCGGACAGGGTGAGGACAATGAGCAGTTCTTC
-,TRBJ2-1,TRBD2,TRBV20-1,CSAGGSGRVIYNEQFF,TGCAGTGCTGGTGGTAGCGGGAGAGTTATTTACAATGAGCAGTTCTTC
-,TRBJ2-4,TRBD2,TRBV20-1,CSASGGSELDIQYF,TGCAGTGCTAGCGGGGGGTCCGAATTGGACATTCAGTACTTC